The clone carrying this T cell receptor (beta chain) showed up just a few times. The data were obtained in a study of T-cell reconstitution after alpha-beta-depleted transplantation in children. The CDR3 length is 19 residues. Germline assignment: CDR1 MNHEY and CDR2 SVGAGI. After removal of 0 bases from V and 7 bases from J, the junction contained 17 bases not matched to a gene. A TCRbeta library incorporating unique molecular identifiers was prepared. TCRdb passed the PCR reads through MiXCR, listing each CDR3 protein once. The sample consists of some 490,000 distinct CDR3 sequences, 9.5% to 15% of them appearing once.

The chain couples TRBV6-5 to TRBJ2-1; TRBD2 agrees at 8 bases. Sequenced material: PBMCs from the stem cell graft donor, taken from the stem cell graft. This clonotype was sampled from a human donor who donated a stem cell graft to a child with combined immunodeficiency. DNA of the CDR3: TGTGCCAGCAGTTACTCCCGGCTGGGCGGGGGGACACGACTTAATGAGCAGTTCTTC. This gives the protein CASSYSRLGGGTRLNEQFF.